The 2 T cell receptor beta chains listed next were all sequenced from one sample in a study of blood T cells in healthy people across ages. Through a sample-barcoded 5' primer and a J-beta primer mix, a second PCR was run for 7 to 11 cycles. TCRdb used MiXCR to reprocess the 5' RACE reads, holding one entry per CDR3 protein. This sample has 700,000 or so distinct CDR3 sequences; about 24% occur once, and the top ten carry under 25%. Material: blood. All receptors derive from a man in his 70s in good health.

The rearrangement uses TRBV2 and TRBJ2-7, with D possibly called TRBD1 or TRBD2 (5 bases each). CDR1 is SNHLY and CDR2 is FYNNEI in the germline V gene. The CDR3 spans 16 residues. The V gene lost 7 bases and the J gene lost 2 bases, with 21 bases spanning the gap. CDR3 DNA: TGTGCCAGCACCGCCTGGTGGGACCCTGGTACCTACGAGCAGTACTTC. Translated, it gives CASTAWWDPGTYEQYF.

This clonotype was counted ten times or more. The chain joins TRBV5-1 to TRBJ2-2, with 9 bases lining up with TRBD2. This CDR3 comprises 16 residues. J gave up 4 bases and V 0 bases, and 4 bases lay outside the gene matches. Germline V gene sequence: CDR1 SGHRS, CDR2 YFSETQ. CDR3: CASSLALAGSTGELFF. CDR3 nucleotides: TGCGCCAGCAGCTTGGCCCTAGCGGGGTCCACCGGGGAGCTGTTTTTT.